This T cell receptor (beta chain) was observed in a study of blood T cell repertoires in COVID-19. Study as a whole: COVID-19 samples collected from the United States, Italy and Spain covered acute and convalescent phases.

The study recruited people aged 18 to 89 years across more than 20 US areas. Original processing methods: Estimation of nucleated cell counts was performed using reference gene primer amplification. The protocol was immunoSEQ multiplex PCR, while the TCRdb copy is restricted to in-frame clones and leaves out a portion. V and J calls and clone size are given by that table; D and trimming were obtained from the DNA. The table has some 330,000 clones, 92% seen once; the top ten hold less than 20%. V was trimmed by 5 bases and J by 8 bases, leaving 19 bases between them. There are 15 residues in the CDR3. Germline V gene sequence: CDR1 SGHTA, CDR2 FQGNSA.

Sequenced material: PBMCs or T cells enriched from blood (not recorded which). This TCR derives from a young woman who had recovered from COVID-19. The V call is TRBV7-2, the J call TRBJ2-1, with D possibly being TRBD1 (7 bases). DNA of the CDR3: TGTGCCAGCAGCCCGTGGACAGGCGGGGTATATGAGCAGTTCTTC. Encoded protein: CASSPWTGGVYEQFF.